Following are 11 T cell receptor beta chains from one sample sequenced in a study of T cells after yellow fever vaccination. Using its own MiXCR run on the 5' RACE reads, TCRdb lists one record per CDR3 protein. The repertoire holds 45,000 to 75,000 distinct CDR3 sequences, with approximately 5.7% as singletons. Sample: PBMCs, either bulk or a sorted T-cell subset (CD4+, CD8+, memory, or dextramer-sorted; not recorded which), taken on the day of the yellow fever booster vaccination. The receptors here all came from a man between 18 and 35 years old who received the YFV17D yellow fever vaccine.

Only a few counts were recorded for this clonotype. The V gene is TRBV7-2, the J gene TRBJ1-1; weak D call: TRBD1 (6 bases). The CDR3 length is 15 residues. The V end was cut by 0 bases, the J end by 4 bases, with 12 bases between. Germline CDR1 and CDR2: SGHTA and FQGNSA. DNA of the CDR3: TGTGCCAGCAGCTTAGCATCTGGGGGCTTCACTGAAGCTTTCTTT. Translated, it gives CASSLASGGFTEAFF. Drawing the rest from reference TRBV7-2 and TRBJ1-1, the complete variable domain is GAGVSQSPSNKVTEKGKDVELRCDPISGHTALYWYRQSLGQGLEFLIYFQGNSAPDKSGLPSDRFSAERTGGSVSTLTIQRTQQEDSAVYLCASSLASGGFTEAFFGQGTRLTVV.

This clonotype appeared many times. This chain joins TRBV4-2 and TRBJ2-3, with D perhaps TRBD2 (6 bases). The CDR3 totals 13 residues. V was pared by 5 bases and J by 6 bases, with 12 bases between. Germline V gene data show CDR1 as LGHNA and CDR2 as YNFKEQ. Written as DNA, the CDR3 is TGTGCCAGCAGCACTACCCTAGCGGATACGCAGTATTTT. Amino acids: CASSTTLADTQYF.

This clonotype was detected many times. The chain recombines TRBV6-1 with TRBJ2-7; D gene uncertain. V was cut by 3 bases and J by 2 bases, with 11 bases left in between. This CDR3 region has 14 residues. Per germline, CDR1 MNHNS and CDR2 SASEGT. CDR3 sequence reads: CASSDTLVPYEQYV. The CDR3 bases are TGTGCCAGCAGTGATACCCTAGTACCCTACGAGCAGTACGTC.

The sample holds a few counts of this clonotype. J is TRBJ2-1 and V is TRBV27; D not resolved. Trimming took off 5 bases at V and 4 bases at J, with 9 bases between the two ends. The CDR3 runs 13 residues. The germline V gene encodes CDR1 MNHEY and CDR2 SMNVEV (reference sequence). CDR3 nucleotides: TGTGCCAGCAGTCTGCCTCAATACAATGAGCAGTTCTTC. Residues: CASSLPQYNEQFF.

There are many counts of this clonotype. For the CDR3, the DNA is TGCGCCAGCAGCCAAGATTTGTGGAGAAACTTGAACACTGAAGCTTTCTTT. Its translation is CASSQDLWRNLNTEAFF. This rearrangement joins TRBV4-3 to TRBJ1-1; no definite D call. Trimming shortened V by 0 bases and J by 0 bases, and 14 bases separated the two germline ends. Germline V lookup: CDR1 LGHNA, CDR2 YSLEER. The CDR3 length is 17 residues.

This clonotype was observed a few times. V is TRBV14 and J is TRBJ2-2; 8 bases are shared with TRBD2. J gave up 4 bases and V 4 bases, and 5 bases lay outside the gene matches. CDR3 length: 15 amino acids. The germline gives CDR1 SGHDN, CDR2 FVKESK. CDR3 protein: CASSRRTSTTGELFF. The CDR3, as DNA: TGTGCCAGCAGCCGGAGGACTAGCACCACCGGGGAGCTGTTTTTT.

There are many counts of this clonotype. The rearrangement uses TRBV6-6 and TRBJ2-7, with no clear D. Germline lookup yields CDR1 MNHNY and CDR2 SVGAGI (reference sequence). The CDR3 loop spans 14 amino acids. Trimming took 2 bases from V and 1 from J, leaving 9 bases between them. CDR3 coding DNA: TGTGCCAGCAGTTACAGGAGTCAGTCCTACGAGCAGTACTTC. Protein sequence: CASSYRSQSYEQYF.

This clonotype was found many times. The genes are TRBV28 and TRBJ2-3, with TRBD2 matching over 8 bases. CDR1 MDHEN and CDR2 SYDVKM come from the germline V gene. The length of the CDR3 is 14 residues. V lost 8 bases and J lost 2; bases outside the gene matches: 6. The CDR3 loop is CASDTSGPTDTQYF. For the CDR3, the DNA is TGTGCCAGCGATACTAGCGGTCCCACAGATACGCAGTATTTT.

The V gene is TRBV9, the J gene TRBJ2-5, with 8 bases that match TRBD2. J was trimmed by 5 bases and V by 4 bases; bases with no gene match: 10. Germline CDR1 reads SGDLS; CDR2 reads YYNGEE. The CDR3 length is 15 residues. The CDR3 nucleotides are TGTGCCAGCAGCCCCCTCCGGGGGGGCCAGGAGACCCAGTACTTC. It codes for CASSPLRGGQETQYF.

This clonotype was recorded a few times. The CDR3 DNA reads as TGTGCCAGCAGCCGGGGGGATTGGGGAGAGCATCACTACAATGAGCAGTTCTTC. It translates to CASSRGDWGEHHYNEQFF. The chain joins TRBV7-2 to TRBJ2-1; 7 bases line up with TRBD2. This CDR3 contains 18 residues. Looked up from germline, CDR1 is SGHTA and CDR2 is FQGNSA. The junction had 16 bases not matched to a gene; V was cut back by 5 bases and J by 3 bases. Combining the CDR3 with reference TRBV7-2 and TRBJ2-1 gives the whole variable domain GAGVSQSPSNKVTEKGKDVELRCDPISGHTALYWYRQSLGQGLEFLIYFQGNSAPDKSGLPSDRFSAERTGGSVSTLTIQRTQQEDSAVYLCASSRGDWGEHHYNEQFFGPGTRLTVL.

The V call is TRBV11-1, the J call TRBJ1-1; D might be TRBD1 (5 bases). Germline values: CDR1 SGHAT, CDR2 FQDESV (reference sequence). V was trimmed by 1 base and J by 5 bases, leaving 11 bases between them. This CDR3 is built from 14 residues. The DNA of the CDR3 is TGTGCCAGCAGCTTAGTAGGGGAGGCGACTGAAGCTTTCTTT. This sequence encodes CASSLVGEATEAFF.